Listed below are T cell receptor beta chains from one sample, sequenced in a study of blood T cells in healthy people across ages. TCRdb re-called the 5' RACE reads with MiXCR, one entry per CDR3 protein. This sample has about 780,000 distinct CDR3 sequences; more than 35% occur once, and the top ten carry around a sixth. Source material: blood. The source of these receptors is a man at least 80 years old in good health. Both conserved end residues are part of each CDR3. A D gene is named only where the DNA matches it firmly. Expanded clones are given a class, and other clones once, few, many or no size at all.

j_call d_call v_call clone_size cdr3_nt cdr3_aa
TRBJ2-5 TRBD2 TRBV20-1 once TGCAGTGCTAGAGATGGGGGGGGAGGCCAAGAGACCCAGTACTTC CSARDGGGGQETQYF
TRBJ1-4 NA TRBV23-1 NA TGCGCCAGCAGTCATACTAATGAAAAACTGTTTTTT CASSHTNEKLFF
TRBJ2-5 TRBD2 TRBV7-2 NA TGTGCCAGCAGCTTAGGTGGGGGGGGTCAAGAGACCCAGTACTTC CASSLGGGGQETQYF
TRBJ2-1 TRBD2 TRBV11-2 NA TGTGCCAGCAGCTCTCAAGCCGGGACTAGCGGATACAATGAGCAGTTCTTC CASSSQAGTSGYNEQFF
TRBJ2-5 TRBD1 TRBV3-1 few TGTGCCAGCAGCCAACAGCCTACAGGGGGCTACGACCAGTACTTC CASSQQPTGGYDQYF
TRBJ2-4 NA TRBV20-1 few TGCAGTGCTAGAGAGGCTCTGAAAAACATTCAGTACTTC CSAREALKNIQYF
TRBJ2-2 TRBD2 TRBV20-1 NA TGCAGTGCTCTGGGGCTAGCGGGAGACGCCGGGGAGCTGTTTTTT CSALGLAGDAGELFF
TRBJ2-1 NA TRBV24-1 medium-sized TGTGCCACCAGTGATTGGGGAGCTGAGCAGTTCTTC CATSDWGAEQFF
TRBJ2-7 TRBD2 TRBV12-3/TRBV12-4 few TGTGCCAGCAGACCTAGTCGGGCTAGCGGGATCTACGAGCAGTACTTC CASRPSRASGIYEQYF
TRBJ2-7 NA TRBV18 NA TGTGCCAGCTCACTCAGAACAGGGACAATAACCTACGAGCAGTACTTC CASSLRTGTITYEQYF
TRBJ2-7 NA TRBV5-1 NA TGCGCCAGCAGCTTCCAGTGGGAGAAGGGCTCCTACAATGAGCAGTACTTC CASSFQWEKGSYNEQYF
TRBJ2-5 NA TRBV7-9 once TGTGCCAGCAGCCCCCCGGGGCAGTTAGAGACCCAGTACTTC CASSPPGQLETQYF
TRBJ1-1 NA TRBV29-1 many TGCAGCGTACTTCCCGTTGCCCACACTGAAGCTTTCTTT CSVLPVAHTEAFF
TRBJ2-1 TRBD2 TRBV5-1 NA TGCGCCAGCAGCTTGCGGACTAGCGGGAGGGCCATTTTACCCAATGAGCAGTTCTTC CASSLRTSGRAILPNEQFF
TRBJ2-5 TRBD1 TRBV24-1 NA TGTGCCACCAGTGACCGCGGGACAGGGTTGGGGGAGACCCAGTACTTC CATSDRGTGLGETQYF
TRBJ2-7 NA TRBV14 NA TGTGCCAGCAGCCAAGGGACGAGGGGAAGCGAGCAGTACTTC CASSQGTRGSEQYF
TRBJ2-1 NA TRBV6-2/TRBV6-3 few TGTGCCAGCAGGAAGGGATACAATGAGCAGTTCTTC CASRKGYNEQFF
TRBJ2-3 NA TRBV3-1 few TGTGCCAGCAGCCCCCGGGGTCCGACGGATACGCAGTATTTT CASSPRGPTDTQYF
TRBJ2-5 NA TRBV7-3 NA TGTGCCAGCAGCTTATTCTATAAAGAGACCCAGTACTTC CASSLFYKETQYF
TRBJ2-3 TRBD2 TRBV3-1 NA TGTGCCAGCAGCCCTACACTAGCGGGAAGAGATACGCAGTATTTT CASSPTLAGRDTQYF
TRBJ2-5 NA TRBV28 NA TGTGCCAGCACCCCCACCTCGGAGGGTAAGCAGTACTTC CASTPTSEGKQYF
TRBJ2-1 NA TRBV28 many TGTGCCAGCAGTTTGCAAGGCAATGAGCAGTTCTTC CASSLQGNEQFF
TRBJ2-7 TRBD2 TRBV7-2 NA TGTGCCAGCAGCTTAGGACGAGCGGGAGGGTACGAGCAGTACTTC CASSLGRAGGYEQYF
TRBJ2-3 TRBD1 TRBV20-1 NA TGCAGTGCTAGAATTGATCGGACAGGGGCGGCAGATACGCAGTATTTT CSARIDRTGAADTQYF
TRBJ1-1 TRBD1 TRBV20-1 few TGCAGTGCTCCCGGGACAGGGGGCACTGAAGCTTTCTTT CSAPGTGGTEAFF
TRBJ1-1 NA TRBV5-6 NA TGTGTCAGCAGCTTACCCGCGGGAGCCGCCAGATACACTGAAGCTTTCTTT CVSSLPAGAARYTEAFF
TRBJ1-3 NA TRBV12-3/TRBV12-4 NA TGTGCCAGCAGTTTGTCCGGAGTCACTGGAAACACCATATATTTT CASSLSGVTGNTIYF
TRBJ2-5 NA TRBV3-1 many TGTGCCAGCAGCCATCGAAGGGAGACCCAGTACTTC CASSHRRETQYF
TRBJ2-7 NA TRBV4-2 NA TGTGCCAGCAGTACTTCCGGGACGGGCTCCTACGAGCAGTACTTC CASSTSGTGSYEQYF
TRBJ1-4 TRBD1 TRBV20-1 NA TGCAGTGCTAGCCCCGAGGGGGCGCGGGATAATGAAAAACTGTTTTTT CSASPEGARDNEKLFF
TRBJ2-1 TRBD2 TRBV5-6 many TGTGCCAGCAGCTCGGGACTAGCGGGAGGTACCCCGTACAATGAGCAGTTCTTC CASSSGLAGGTPYNEQFF
TRBJ2-1 TRBD2 TRBV7-9 NA TGTGCCAGCAGCTTAGCGACTAGCTTAGACAACAATGAGCAGTTCTTC CASSLATSLDNNEQFF
TRBJ2-1 TRBD2 TRBV20-1 NA TGCAGTGCTAGAGATTCGGCTAGCGGGAGGGCCTGGGGTCAAGAGACCCAGTTCTTC CSARDSASGRAWGQETQFF
TRBJ2-7 NA TRBV5-5 NA TGTGCCAGCAGCTTGGATGTGGGCACCTACGAGCAGTACTTC CASSLDVGTYEQYF
TRBJ1-1 TRBD1 TRBV9 NA TGTGCCAGCAGCGGGACGACAGGGTCGTGGAACACTGAAGCTTTCTTT CASSGTTGSWNTEAFF
TRBJ2-7 TRBD1 TRBV7-3 NA TGTGCCAGCAGCTTAATGGCTACAGGGGGCGCGCAGTACTTC CASSLMATGGAQYF
TRBJ2-7 NA TRBV6-2/TRBV6-3 few TGTGCCAGCAGTTACGGTAGGGGCTCCTACGAGCAGTACTTC CASSYGRGSYEQYF
TRBJ2-7 NA TRBV11-3 NA TGTGCCAGCAGCTTAAAACCAGGGGTATCCTACAATGAGCAGTACTTC CASSLKPGVSYNEQYF
TRBJ2-1 NA TRBV7-3 NA TGTGCCAGCAGCCCCCGACAGACCGCGGCCAATGAGCAGTTCTTC CASSPRQTAANEQFF
TRBJ2-3 TRBD1 TRBV5-1 NA TGCGCCAGCAGCTTGGCTACAGGGGAGACAGATACGCAGTATTTT CASSLATGETDTQYF
TRBJ2-7 NA TRBV11-3 many TGTGCCAGCAGCTTAGAAGATATCTACGAGCAGTACTTC CASSLEDIYEQYF
TRBJ2-7 NA TRBV10-3 NA TGTGCCATCAGTGTTCAGGGAGTCTACGAGCAGTACTTC CAISVQGVYEQYF
TRBJ2-1 NA TRBV20-1 few TGCAGTGCTAGAGGGGGGGTCGGTGAGCAGTTCTTC CSARGGVGEQFF
TRBJ1-2 NA TRBV9 few TGTGCCAGCAGCGTTGGGGAAGGGAGATATGGCTACACCTTC CASSVGEGRYGYTF
TRBJ2-3 TRBD1 TRBV7-8 few TGTGCCAGCAGCTCGTTAGGGACAGGGGGCACAGATACGCAGTATTTT CASSSLGTGGTDTQYF
TRBJ1-5 TRBD1 TRBV6-1 few TGTGCCAGCAGATACAGGGGATATAATCAGCCCCAGCATTTT CASRYRGYNQPQHF